This T cell receptor beta chain was identified during a study of graft-versus-host responses after intestinal transplantation (dated by TCRdb to the early 2020s). Regarding the study in general: Multivisceral, liver-intestinal, or isolated intestinal transplants were received by the recipients. Anti-thymocyte globulin induction was given to all recipients, followed by maintenance tacrolimus and steroids for two to four years. After intestinal transplantation, graft-versus-host and host-versus-graft alloreactive T cell clones in the graft, circulation and bone marrow were tracked using bulk TCR-beta CDR3 sequencing. Alloreactive clones were identified by sequencing pre-transplant mixed lymphocyte reaction products and comparing these products with unstimulated pre-transplant donor and recipient T cells. The cohort enrolled about two dozen intestinal transplant recipients, one of whom was a retransplant, and a few patients without pretransplant specimens were excluded. Donor T cell macrochimerism was defined as a peak of at least 4% donor T cells among recipient peripheral blood mononuclear cells. Samples from a few later patients were sequenced in-house on an Illumina MiSeq with MiXCR processing rather than by the commercial service. Study-level results and caveats: GvH clones were detected in recipient bone marrow, and some of these GvH clones were observed earlier in ileal mucosa or blood, consistent with an intestinal mucosal origin. Patients with donor T cell macrochimerism had high GvH to HvG T cell clonal ratios in their allografts. The relatively low number and heterogeneity of intestinal transplant patients limited the conclusions. Peak levels of circulating GvH clones were associated with declines in HvG clones early after transplant.

The meaning of the sample's time point label: cells obtained before transplantation from donor or recipient. CD3+CD4+ and CD3+CD8+ populations were FACS-sorted from unstimulated pre-transplant donor and recipient cells taken from spleen or lymph nodes. Library preparation was by the immunoSEQ multiplex PCR assay. For most patients, genomic DNA was isolated with the Qiagen DNeasy Blood and Tissue Kit and shipped frozen to Adaptive Biotechnologies for TCR sequencing. Adaptive Biotechnologies carried out high-throughput TCR-beta CDR3 sequencing of genomic DNA for most patients. In the source study's methods: Adaptive's ImmunoSEQ software was the source of the TCR sequencing data for around 20 patients, while a few other patients were processed with MiXCR and VDJtools. CD4 versus CD8 sorting errors were corrected by removing sequences found in both subsets at a frequency ratio below 5:1. Because the origin of CDR3 nucleotide sequences shared between donor and recipient could not be assigned, those sequences were removed. Alloreactive clones required at least 2-fold expansion over unstimulated cells and minimum CFSE-low frequency of 0.002% (template counts) or 0.001% (read counts). A clone was considered mappable if detected in the sequenced pre-transplant spleen, lymph node, or MLR CFSE-low populations of the donor or recipient. The cumulative frequency of alloreactive clones was calculated as a percentage of all sequences, weighted by copy number. The table comes from immuneACCESS by way of TCRdb, which keeps in-frame sequences with V and J called. Part of the clones is missing from these tables; in studies checked, under half for an unresolved V gene and the rest for unknown reasons. V, J and clone size are taken as reported in that table, and D and trimming were inferred from the DNA itself. The sample data list over 80,000 clones, and 91% of these were observed just once. 0.15% to 0.2% of the sample belongs to the ten largest clones.

The junction shows trimming of 1 base on V and 9 bases on J, and the gene matches do not reach 7 bases of it. Reading the germline V gene (reference sequence) gives CDR1 LNHNV and CDR2 YYDKDF. The CDR3 contains 16 residues, cysteine and phenylalanine counted. The retained sequence is limited to the CDR3, 48 bases, with the frame set at the first base. A word on this clone: Its binding antigen is unknown. There are no base qualities to consult, and no much larger clone falls within one base.

The chain is encoded by TRBV15 joined to TRBJ1-6, with TRBD1 identical over 9 junction bases. Material: unstimulated CD4+ T cells sorted from spleen or lymph node cells, obtained before transplant. This clonotype originated in a human donor who was the organ donor for an intestinal transplant. CDR3 reads: CATSRVGGQGSSPLHF. DNA sequence: TGTGCCACCAGCAGAGTGGGCGGACAGGGGAGTTCACCCCTCCACTTT.